This T cell receptor (beta chain) was observed in a study of T cell responses to AZD1222 COVID-19 vaccine. The assay was immunoSEQ multiplex PCR, and TCRdb's table has in-frame clones only and misses some. The sample has about 100,000 clones; roughly 89% are singletons. From germline, CDR1 is LGHDT and CDR2 YNNKEL (reference sequence). This CDR3 region has 14 residues. V dropped 2 bases and J dropped 7; count of bases not matched to a gene: 5. Regarding the study as a whole: Baseline seropositives among AZD1222 recipients totaled only 5 to 7. Two AZD1222 doses significantly raised spike-specific TCR breadth and depth over controls. The repertoires were collected only after the peak T cell response.

Points on this clone: No antigen is known for it.

The input for sequencing was peripheral blood, taken on day 0 of AZD1222 vaccination. V is TRBV3-1 (or the pseudogene TRBV3-2) and J is TRBJ1-2; 9 positions agree with TRBD1. This TCR was recovered from an adult in good health. The CDR3 protein is CASSQWDREGGYTF. In nucleotides, the CDR3 is TGTGCCAGCAGCCAATGGGACAGGGAAGGTGGCTACACCTTC.